The clone carrying this T cell receptor beta chain was detected only once. Its specificity is not known. This specimen comes from a study of cytomegalovirus exposure and HLA in healthy donors. Background on the study: Findings of an earlier analysis included roughly 110 million unique TCR beta sequences from 190 million or so T cells.

The study ran its PCR with 60 Vbeta and 13 Jbeta primers. Measured with immunoSEQ multiplex PCR; TCRdb has only the in-frame clones, and not every one. The sample contains 150,000 to 200,000 clones, about 80% of which appear only once. Germline CDR1 and CDR2: SGHAT and FQNNGV. V was cut by 5 bases and J by 8 bases, with 10 bases left in between. The CDR3 totals 13 residues. Overall study results and limits: In a later analysis, HLA-associated TCR beta chains were more clonally expanded than equally common others.

Material: PBMCs. The sequence came from a woman in her 30s in good health and CMV-seropositive. This chain links TRBV11-2 with TRBJ1-6, with TRBD1 as a possible D gene (6 bases). CDR3 nucleotides: TGTGCCAGCAGCCCCGGACAGTATTCACCCCTCCACTTT. This gives the protein CASSPGQYSPLHF. The variable domain in full, with the rest retrieved from reference TRBV11-2 and TRBJ1-6, is EAGVAQSPRYKIIEKRQSVAFWCNPISGHATLYWYQQILGQGPKLLIQFQNNGVVDDSQLPKDRFSAERLKGVDSTLKIQPAKLEDSAVYLCASSPGQYSPLHFGNGTRLTVT.